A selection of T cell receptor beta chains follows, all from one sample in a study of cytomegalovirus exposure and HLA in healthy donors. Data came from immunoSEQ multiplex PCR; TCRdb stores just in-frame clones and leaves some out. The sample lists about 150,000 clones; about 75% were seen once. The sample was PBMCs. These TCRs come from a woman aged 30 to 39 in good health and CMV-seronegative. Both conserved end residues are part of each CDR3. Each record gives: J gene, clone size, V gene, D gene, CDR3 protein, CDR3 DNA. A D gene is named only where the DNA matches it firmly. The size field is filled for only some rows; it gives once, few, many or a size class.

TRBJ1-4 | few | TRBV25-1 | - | CASRSTATNEKLFF | TGTGCCAGCAGGAGCACCGCAACTAATGAAAAACTGTTTTTT
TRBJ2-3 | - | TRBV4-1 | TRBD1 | CASSQDQGAGTDTQYF | TGCGCCAGCAGCCAAGACCAGGGGGCCGGCACAGATACGCAGTATTTT
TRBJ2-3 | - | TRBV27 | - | CASSPLSGVSNQPQYF | TGTGCCAGCAGCCCTCTTTCGGGGGTTAGCAATCAGCCCCAGTATTTT
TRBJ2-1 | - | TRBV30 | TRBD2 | CAWSVGLAGNNEQFF | TGTGCCTGGAGTGTGGGCCTAGCGGGGAACAATGAGCAGTTCTTC
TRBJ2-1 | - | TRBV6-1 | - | CASSDSLAGRNFF | TGTGCCAGCAGTGATTCGCTCGCCGGCAGGAACTTCTTC
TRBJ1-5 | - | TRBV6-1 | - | CASRETRARPQHF | TGTGCCAGCAGAGAGACCAGGGCTCGGCCCCAGCATTTT
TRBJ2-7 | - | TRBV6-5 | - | CASSYSGGVKSYEQYF | TGTGCCAGCAGTTACTCTGGGGGCGTGAAGTCCTACGAGCAGTACTTC
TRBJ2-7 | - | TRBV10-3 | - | CAISQPQGTYEQYF | TGTGCCATCTCCCAACCCCAGGGGACCTACGAGCAGTACTTC
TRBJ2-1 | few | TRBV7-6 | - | CASSSGTIQFF | TGTGCCAGCAGCTCGGGGACAATCCAGTTCTTC
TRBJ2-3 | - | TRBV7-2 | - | CASSPRMRALTDTQYF | TGTGCCAGCAGCCCCCGGATGAGGGCCCTCACAGATACGCAGTATTTT
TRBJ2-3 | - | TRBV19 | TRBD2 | CASSQMGGSADTQYF | TGTGCCAGTAGCCAGATGGGAGGGAGCGCAGATACGCAGTATTTT
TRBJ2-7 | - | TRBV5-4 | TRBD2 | CASSKAGSDYEQYF | TGTGCCAGCAGTAAAGCGGGGTCAGACTACGAGCAGTACTTC
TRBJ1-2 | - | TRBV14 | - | CASSQAPGFYGYTF | TGTGCCAGCAGCCAAGCCCCGGGATTCTATGGCTACACCTTC
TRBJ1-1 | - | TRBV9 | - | CASSGTYSTEAFF | TGTGCCAGCAGCGGAACGTATAGTACTGAAGCTTTCTTT
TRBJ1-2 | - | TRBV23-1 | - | CASSQSGGSGYTF | TGCGCCAGCAGTCAATCGGGGGGGAGCGGCTACACCTTC
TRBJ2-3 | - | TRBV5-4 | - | CASTKGGGLGYTDTQYF | TGTGCCAGCACCAAAGGAGGAGGCCTGGGTTACACAGATACGCAGTATTTT
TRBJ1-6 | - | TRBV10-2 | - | CASSEQARLNSPLHF | TGCGCCAGCAGTGAGCAGGCCAGACTAAATTCACCCCTCCACTTT
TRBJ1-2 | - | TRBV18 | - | CASSPLLGGSDGYTF | TGTGCCAGCTCACCGTTACTTGGAGGGTCCGATGGCTACACCTTC
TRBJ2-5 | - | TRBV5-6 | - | CASRAPGLRIETQYF | TGTGCCAGCAGGGCCCCGGGACTTCGGATAGAGACCCAGTACTTC
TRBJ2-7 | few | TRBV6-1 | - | CASRGRQGYSSEQYF | TGTGCCAGCAGGGGACGTCAGGGGTATTCGTCCGAGCAGTACTTC
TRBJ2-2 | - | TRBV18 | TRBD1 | CASSNRGERNTGELFF | TGTGCCAGCTCTAACAGGGGGGAGAGGAACACCGGGGAGCTGTTTTTT
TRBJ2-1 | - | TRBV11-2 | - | CASSLDRGLTYNEQFF | TGTGCCAGCAGCTTAGACAGGGGTCTAACCTACAATGAGCAGTTCTTC
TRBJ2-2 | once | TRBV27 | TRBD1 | CASSWGTDDTGELFF | TGTGCCAGCAGCTGGGGGACAGACGACACCGGGGAGCTGTTTTTT
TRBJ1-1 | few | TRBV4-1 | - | CASSQDFRTVSGTEAFF | TGCGCCAGCAGCCAAGATTTCCGGACAGTAAGCGGCACTGAAGCTTTCTTT
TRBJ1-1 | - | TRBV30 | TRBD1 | CAWRRQGATEAFF | TGTGCCTGGAGGAGACAGGGGGCAACTGAAGCTTTCTTT
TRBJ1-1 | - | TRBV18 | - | CASSPLSSSGANTEAFF | TGTGCCAGCTCACCACTATCATCGTCAGGGGCGAACACTGAAGCTTTCTTT
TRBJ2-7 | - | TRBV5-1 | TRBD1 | CASSLGSTGIEQYF | TGCGCCAGCAGCTTGGGCTCGACAGGGATCGAGCAGTACTTC
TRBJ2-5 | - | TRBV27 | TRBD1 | CASSSTGGVGETQYF | TGTGCCAGCAGTTCAACAGGGGGCGTGGGAGAGACCCAGTACTTC
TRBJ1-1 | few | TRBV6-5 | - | CASSRREAFF | TGTGCCAGCAGCCGTCGTGAAGCTTTCTTT